The next 18 T cell receptor beta chains were all read from a single sample in a study of shared clonotypes between healthy human individuals. This table comes from immunoSEQ multiplex PCR, and its TCRdb copy is limited to in-frame clones, with some not included. The sample includes roughly 1,100,000 clones, more than 60% seen only once; the top ten take about 1.5%. Sequencing was carried out using memory CD4+ T cells sorted from blood. Subset reported: CD45RA-negative fraction. These receptors were collected from a man between 18 and 29 years old in good health.

This chain uses TRBV18 with TRBJ1-4, with no clear D. Germline CDR1 reads KGHSH; CDR2 reads LQKENI. V was pared by 4 bases and J by 7 bases, with 4 bases between. CDR3 length: 11 amino acids. CDR3 region: CASSLREKLFF. The CDR3 DNA sequence: TGTGCCAGCTCACTCCGTGAAAAACTGTTTTTT.

This chain uses TRBV5-1 with TRBJ2-6, with D perhaps matching TRBD1 (6 bases). Germline loops: CDR1 SGHRS, CDR2 YFSETQ. Between the trimmed V and J ends, which lost 4 bases and 0 bases, there was a span of 14 bases. This CDR3 is 17 amino acids long. The CDR3: CASSAGTLSSGANVLTF. CDR3 in DNA: TGCGCCAGCAGCGCCGGGACACTTTCCTCTGGGGCCAACGTCCTGACTTTC.

This clone has only a few counts. The chain is built from TRBV28 and TRBJ2-5; the D is unclear. V was clipped by 6 bases and J by 0 bases, with 2 bases between them. Germline-derived CDR1 and CDR2 are MDHEN and SYDVKM. The CDR3 is 11 amino acids. CDR3 loop: CASRDQETQYF. In DNA, the CDR3 is TGTGCCAGCAGAGACCAAGAGACCCAGTACTTC.

This clone showed up many times. The chain uses TRBV18 and TRBJ2-1; the D gene is possibly TRBD2 (6 bases). CDR3 size: 16 residues. Germline values: CDR1 KGHSH, CDR2 LQKENI. Deletions cut 3 bases from V and 6 bases from J, with 18 bases between. The CDR3 region has the DNA TGTGCCAGCTCACCCACCCTAGGGATGGGGGGCAATGAGCAGTTCTTC. This codes for CASSPTLGMGGNEQFF.

This clone occurred a few times. The V and J genes are TRBV5-1 and TRBJ2-3; D is possibly TRBD2 (7 bases). Trimming removed 9 bases from V and 5 bases from J, with 25 bases in between. This CDR3 has 16 residues. From germline, CDR1 is SGHRS and CDR2 YFSETQ. The CDR3 DNA sequence: TGCGCCACTCGAAAGGGGGGGCTAGCAAGGGGAGATACGCAGTATTTT. It translates to CATRKGGLARGDTQYF.

V and J are TRBV6-5 and TRBJ2-1, with 8 positions matching TRBD2. Germline assignment: CDR1 MNHEY and CDR2 SVGAGI. This CDR3 spans 14 amino acids. V lost 6 bases to trimming and J lost 6 bases; unmatched junction nucleotides: 7. The CDR3 DNA reads TGTGCCAGCAGCCCCACCGGGACTAGCAATGAGCAGTTCTTC. Protein product: CASSPTGTSNEQFF.

The CDR3 reads CATSRRSLNEQFF. The CDR3 nucleotides read TGTGCCACCAGCCGTAGAAGTTTAAATGAGCAGTTCTTC. This chain connects TRBV15 to TRBJ2-1, with D unresolved. The CDR3 consists of 13 residues. CDR1 and CDR2 from the germline V gene are LNHNV and YYDKDF (reference sequence). Trimming left V 5 bases short and J 7 bases short, with 12 bases between. The full variable domain, in which reference TRBV15 and TRBJ2-1 provide the parts outside the CDR3, is DAMVIQNPRYQVTQFGKPVTLSCSQTLNHNVMYWYQQKSSQAPKLLFHYYDKDFNNEADTPDNFQSRRPNTSFCFLDIRSPGLGDTAMYLCATSRRSLNEQFFGPGTRLTVL.

V and J are TRBV5-1 and TRBJ1-1; D unresolved. The CDR3 totals 14 residues. Trimming removed 7 bases at V and 2 bases at J, with 15 bases between. Looked up from germline, CDR1 is SGHRS and CDR2 is YFSETQ. CDR3 DNA: TGCGCCAGCGCACCAGACAAACTTAACACTGAAGCTTTCTTT. It translates to CASAPDKLNTEAFF.

The chain is built from TRBV4-1 and TRBJ2-3; 7 nucleotides line up with TRBD2. From germline, CDR1 is MGHRA and CDR2 YSYEKL. The junction had 5 bases not matched to a gene; V was cut back by 4 bases and J by 4 bases. The CDR3 length is 14 residues. The CDR3: CASSRGGGADTQYF. CDR3 coding DNA: TGCGCCAGCAGCCGCGGGGGTGGTGCAGATACGCAGTATTTT.

The chain carries TRBV5-1 and TRBJ2-1; 13 nucleotides agree with TRBD2. This CDR3 comprises 16 residues. Trimming took 0 bases from V and 10 from J; bases not matched to a gene: 7. Germline CDR1 and CDR2: SGHRS and YFSETQ. As DNA, the CDR3 is TGCGCCAGCAGCTTGGCAGGACTAGCGGGAGTAGGCGAGCAGTTCTTC. Encoded protein: CASSLAGLAGVGEQFF.

V is TRBV14 and J is TRBJ2-1; 8 nucleotides match TRBD2. From germline, CDR1 is SGHDN and CDR2 FVKESK. The CDR3 spans 15 residues. The V and J ends lost 4 bases and 1 base, in that order; junction bases with no gene match: 3. CDR3 in amino acids: CASSRSGGSYNEQFF. The CDR3 DNA reads as TGTGCCAGCAGCCGATCGGGGGGGTCCTACAATGAGCAGTTCTTC.

The V and J genes are TRBV14 and TRBJ1-1; D is uncertain. CDR1 is SGHDN, CDR2 FVKESK, per germline. The germline V and J ends were trimmed by 1 base and 4 bases, with 7 bases remaining between them. CDR3 length: 13 amino acids. In DNA, the CDR3 is TGTGCCAGCAGCCAAGGGGTGAGCACTGAAGCTTTCTTT. Translating it yields CASSQGVSTEAFF.

This clone was seen a few times. The gene calls are TRBV5-6 and TRBJ2-3; D is undetermined. Per the germline V gene, CDR1 is SGHDT and CDR2 is YYEEEE. CDR3 size: 15 residues. Trimming pared 1 base from V and 5 bases from J, leaving 14 bases between. CDR3 in DNA: TGTGCCAGCAGCTTGCCTAGACTGGTTAGAGATACGCAGTATTTT. It specifies CASSLPRLVRDTQYF.

This rearrangement joins TRBV7-9 to TRBJ1-4, with D uncertain. V was cut by 5 bases and J by 1 base, with 14 bases left in between. The CDR3 is 16 amino acids. Germline CDR1 is SEHNR and CDR2 is FQNEAQ (reference sequence). In DNA, the CDR3 is TGTGCCAGCAGCCCGCGACGGGAGGTAACTAATGAAAAACTGTTTTTT. This codes for CASSPRREVTNEKLFF.

Points on this clone: Additional DNA sequences in this sample encode the identical CDR3. This chain links TRBV7-2 with TRBJ2-3; 9 bases align to TRBD2. Germline values: CDR1 SGHTA, CDR2 FQGNSA. Unmatched junction bases numbered 4, after V lost 3 bases and J lost 6 bases. This CDR3 spans 14 amino acids. CDR3 protein: CASSFSGSTDTQYF. CDR3 sequence (DNA): TGTGCCAGCAGCTTTAGCGGGAGTACTGATACGCAGTATTTT.

V is TRBV5-1 and J is TRBJ2-5, with 7 bases aligning to TRBD1. The J call is doubtful: the DNA matches TRBJ2-7 better. Looked up from germline, CDR1 is SGHRS and CDR2 is YFSETQ. This CDR3 spans 15 amino acids. The CDR3 DNA reads as TGCGCCAGCAGCTTGGGAGACAGGGCTGGTGGCGAGCAGTACTTC. This gives the protein CASSLGDRAGGEQYF.

This chain links TRBV6-5 with TRBJ2-3, with D maybe TRBD2 (5 bases). The V end lost 6 bases, the J end lost 10 bases, and 14 bases lay between the germline ends. CDR1 and CDR2 (germline): MNHEY, SVGAGI. The CDR3 spans 12 residues. CDR3 residues: CASRPTSGAQYF. In DNA, the CDR3 is TGTGCCAGCAGGCCCACTAGTGGGGCGCAGTATTTT.

The chain has TRBV5-6 and TRBJ2-6, with a weak D call TRBD1 (6 bases). Trimming removed 5 bases from V and 2 bases from J, with 17 bases in between. CDR3 length equals 17 residues. Germline loops: CDR1 SGHDT, CDR2 YYEEEE. The CDR3 bases are TGTGCCAGCAGTTACGACCAGGGGAAACCTGGGGCCAACGTCCTGACTTTC. Residues: CASSYDQGKPGANVLTF.